A selection of T cell receptor beta chains follows, all from one sample in a study of T cells in Graves' hyperthyroidism and ophthalmopathy. TCRdb re-called the multiplex PCR reads through MiXCR, storing one row per CDR3 protein. Here the sample spans 530,000 or so distinct CDR3 sequences, around 22% being singletons. Source material: blood. Receptors originate from a woman under 40 with Graves' ophthalmopathy. Both conserved end residues are part of each CDR3. Size is stated for part of the rows, as once, few or many counts, or as a class when the clone is expanded.

abundance	v_gene	j_gene	CDR3aa
many	TRBV6-1	TRBJ1-3	CASAISGNTIYF
few	TRBV18	TRBJ1-6	CASSQGDTAPLHF
many	TRBV12-3/TRBV12-4	TRBJ1-1	CASSILPPGHHTEAFF
many	TRBV2	TRBJ1-6	CASSDLGSPLHF
few	TRBV7-3	TRBJ1-1	CASSLVHMNTEAFF
.	TRBV12-3/TRBV12-4	TRBJ1-1	CASSQDRSEAFF
.	TRBV6-1	TRBJ2-5	CASSEATGTQETQYF
.	TRBV27	TRBJ2-7	CASSLSVISTAGGPFSYEQYF
.	TRBV9	TRBJ2-2	CASSVDASGTVLTGELFF
many	TRBV28	TRBJ2-5	CASSWAGQETQYF
.	TRBV5-1	TRBJ1-3	CASSLEVGKGNTIYF
few	TRBV30	TRBJ2-7	CAWSWTSVDEQYF
.	TRBV4-3	TRBJ2-7	CASSQDIAGFYEQYF
.	TRBV6-2/TRBV6-3	TRBJ1-1	CASSHGQGAGGGTEAFF
.	TRBV28	TRBJ1-1	CASSLHSDTEAFF
.	TRBV10-3	TRBJ2-7	CAISESTGVYEQYF
many	TRBV6-1	TRBJ1-1	CASRISGGAGTEAFF
.	TRBV7-8	TRBJ2-7	CASSLERGGLGSYEQYF
many	TRBV7-9	TRBJ1-1	CASSHTGPHTEAFF
many	TRBV2	TRBJ1-2	CASSERKGALLGYTF
many	TRBV6-5	TRBJ2-7	CASTQTSSSSYEQYF
many	TRBV20-1	TRBJ2-7	CSARDRGLAGTHYEQYF
many	TRBV5-1	TRBJ2-7	CASSFRTDSYEQYF
many	TRBV7-2	TRBJ2-2	CASRSQGASTGELFF
many	TRBV7-2	TRBJ1-1	CASSLARTDEAFF
many	TRBV19	TRBJ1-5	CASSDQGSSNQPQHF